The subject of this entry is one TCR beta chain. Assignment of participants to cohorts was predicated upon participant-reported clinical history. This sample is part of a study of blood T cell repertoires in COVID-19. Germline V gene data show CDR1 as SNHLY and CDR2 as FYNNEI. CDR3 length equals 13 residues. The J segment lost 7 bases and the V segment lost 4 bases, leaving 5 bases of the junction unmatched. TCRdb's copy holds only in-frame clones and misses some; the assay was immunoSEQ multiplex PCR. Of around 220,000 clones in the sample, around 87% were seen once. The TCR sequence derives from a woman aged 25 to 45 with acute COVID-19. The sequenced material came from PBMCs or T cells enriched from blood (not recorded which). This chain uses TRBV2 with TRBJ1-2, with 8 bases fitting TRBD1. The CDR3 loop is CASSASGQGGYTF. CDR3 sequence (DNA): TGTGCCAGCAGTGCAAGCGGACAGGGTGGCTACACCTTC. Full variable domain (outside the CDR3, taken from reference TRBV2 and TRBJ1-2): EPEVTQTPSHQVTQMGQEVILRCVPISNHLYFYWYRQILGQKVEFLVSFYNNEISEKSEIFDDQFSVERPDGSNFTLKIRSTKLEDSAMYFCASSASGQGGYTFGSGTRLTVV.